A single T cell receptor (beta chain) is shown here with its context. Antigen unknown. TCRdb independently ran MiXCR on the 5' RACE reads; one entry per CDR3 protein. The sample consists of some 330,000 distinct CDR3 sequences, roughly 8% of them appearing once. This sample stems from a study of CD8 T cells in ankylosing spondylitis. Notes on the study in general: Ankylosing spondylitis blood appeared to be characterized by a TCR beta motif of 8 or 9 highly homologous variants.

The length of the CDR3 is 16 residues. From germline, CDR1 is LNHDA and CDR2 SQIVND (reference sequence). Trimming stripped 6 bases from V and 5 bases from J, with 20 bases between. The sequenced sample consisted of blood, either unsorted or a sorted T cell fraction (not recorded which). The clonotype originates from a male donor with ankylosing spondylitis. The V gene is TRBV19, the J gene TRBJ2-1; D unclear. The CDR3 sequence: CASSPWPRNTDNEQFF. The CDR3 DNA reads TGTGCCAGTAGCCCTTGGCCTAGAAACACCGACAATGAGCAGTTCTTC.